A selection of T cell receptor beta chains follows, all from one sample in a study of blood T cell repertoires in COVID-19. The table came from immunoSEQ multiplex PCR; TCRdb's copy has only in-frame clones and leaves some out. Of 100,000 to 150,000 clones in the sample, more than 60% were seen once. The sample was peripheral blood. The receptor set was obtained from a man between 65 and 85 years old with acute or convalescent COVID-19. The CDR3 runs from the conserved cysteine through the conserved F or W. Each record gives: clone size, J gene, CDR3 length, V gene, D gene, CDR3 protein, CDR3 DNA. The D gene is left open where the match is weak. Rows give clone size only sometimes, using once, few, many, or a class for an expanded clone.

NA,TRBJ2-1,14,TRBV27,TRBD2,CASSSGGAYNEQFF,TGTGCCAGCAGTAGCGGGGGGGCCTACAATGAGCAGTTCTTC
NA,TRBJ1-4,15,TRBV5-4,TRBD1,CASSLEGATNEKLFF,TGTGCCAGCAGCTTGGAGGGGGCGACTAATGAAAAACTGTTTTTT
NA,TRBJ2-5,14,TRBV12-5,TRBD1,CASGLGDRGETQYF,TGTGCTAGTGGTTTGGGCGACAGGGGCGAGACCCAGTACTTC
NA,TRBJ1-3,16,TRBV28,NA,CASSSRGDSSGNTIYF,TGTGCCAGCAGTTCCCGGGGGGACTCCTCTGGAAACACCATATATTTT
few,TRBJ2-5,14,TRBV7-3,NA,CASSPTGLQETQYF,TGTGCCAGCAGCCCTACAGGTTTACAAGAGACCCAGTACTTC
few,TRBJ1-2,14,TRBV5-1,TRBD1,CASSQDRDRYGYTF,TGCGCCAGCAGCCAGGACAGGGACCGCTATGGCTACACCTTC
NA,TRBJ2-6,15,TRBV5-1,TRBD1,CASGQGNSGANVLTF,TGCGCCTCGGGACAGGGGAACTCTGGGGCCAACGTCCTGACTTTC
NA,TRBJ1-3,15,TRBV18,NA,CASSPLREPGNTIYF,TGTGCCAGCTCCCCTCTCCGGGAACCTGGAAACACCATATATTTT
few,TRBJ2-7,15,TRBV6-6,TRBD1,CASSSRTGGIHEQYF,TGTGCCAGCAGTTCCCGGACAGGGGGTATCCACGAGCAGTACTTC
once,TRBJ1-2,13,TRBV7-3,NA,CASSLTWGDGYTF,TGTGCCAGCAGCTTAACTTGGGGCGATGGCTACACCTTC
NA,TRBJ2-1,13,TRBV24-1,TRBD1,CATSDNRGYEQFF,TGTGCCACCAGTGACAACAGGGGCTATGAGCAGTTCTTC
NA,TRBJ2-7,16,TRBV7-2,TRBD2,CASSLGAPGGGYEQYF,TGTGCCAGCAGCTTAGGGGCCCCAGGCGGGGGGTACGAGCAGTACTTC
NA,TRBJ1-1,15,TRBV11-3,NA,CASSLVGGTNTEAFF,TGTGCCAGCAGCTTAGTGGGGGGGACGAACACTGAAGCTTTCTTT
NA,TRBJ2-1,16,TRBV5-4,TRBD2,CASSFKTSGGYNEQFF,TGTGCCAGCAGCTTCAAGACTAGCGGGGGGTACAATGAGCAGTTCTTC
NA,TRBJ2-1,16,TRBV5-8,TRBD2,CASSSSGGAAYNEQFF,TGTGCCAGCAGCAGTAGCGGGGGGGCGGCCTACAATGAGCAGTTCTTC
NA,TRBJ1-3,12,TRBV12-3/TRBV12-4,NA,CASRRDGNTIYF,TGTGCCAGCAGGAGGGATGGAAACACCATATATTTT
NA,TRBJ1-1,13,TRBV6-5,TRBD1,CASGGQGGTEAFF,TGTGCCAGCGGGGGACAGGGCGGCACTGAAGCTTTCTTT
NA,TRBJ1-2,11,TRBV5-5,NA,CASTSPQGNTF,TGTGCCAGCACCTCTCCTCAGGGGAACACCTTC
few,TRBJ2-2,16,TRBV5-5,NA,CASSPTGNYLTGELFF,TGTGCCAGCAGCCCCACCGGGAATTACCTCACCGGGGAGCTGTTTTTT
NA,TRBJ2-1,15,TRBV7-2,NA,CASSLMGTDRNEQFF,TGTGCCAGCAGCTTGATGGGTACAGATCGCAATGAGCAGTTCTTC
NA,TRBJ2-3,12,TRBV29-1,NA,CSVEQGSNTQYF,TGCAGCGTTGAACAGGGTTCAAATACGCAGTATTTT
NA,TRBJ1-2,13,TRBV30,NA,CAWIVGGVDGYTF,TGTGCCTGGATAGTAGGGGGGGTGGATGGCTACACCTTC
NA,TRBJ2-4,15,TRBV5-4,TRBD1,CASSSSTGSKNIQYF,TGTGCCAGCAGCTCGTCGACAGGGTCCAAAAACATTCAGTACTTC
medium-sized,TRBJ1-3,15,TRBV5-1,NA,CASSLEGDSGNTIYF,TGCGCCAGCAGCTTGGAGGGGGACTCTGGAAACACCATATATTTT
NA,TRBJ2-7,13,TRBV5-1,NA,CASSPMDIYEQYF,TGCGCCAGCAGCCCTATGGACATTTACGAGCAGTACTTC
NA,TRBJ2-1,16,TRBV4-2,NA,CASSRTTTSSYNEQFF,TGTGCCAGCAGCCGAACCACTACAAGCTCCTACAATGAGCAGTTCTTC
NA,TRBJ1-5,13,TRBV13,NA,CASSFQGNQPQHF,TGTGCCAGCAGCTTTCAGGGCAATCAGCCCCAGCATTTT
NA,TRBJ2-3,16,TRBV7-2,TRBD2,CASSPGLAGGTDTQYF,TGTGCCAGCAGCCCGGGACTAGCGGGGGGAACAGATACGCAGTATTTT
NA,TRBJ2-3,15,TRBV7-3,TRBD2,CASSRAGGSTDTQYF,TGTGCCAGCAGCCGTGCGGGGGGCAGCACAGATACGCAGTATTTT
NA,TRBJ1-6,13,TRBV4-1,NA,CASSQDGGTPLHF,TGCGCCAGCAGCCAAGATGGAGGGACACCCCTCCACTTT
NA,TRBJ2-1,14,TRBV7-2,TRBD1,CASSPDRSYNEQFF,TGTGCCAGCAGCCCGGACAGGTCCTACAATGAGCAGTTCTTC
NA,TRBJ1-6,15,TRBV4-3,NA,CASSQDAQNNSPLHF,TGCGCCAGCAGCCAAGATGCCCAGAATAATTCACCCCTCCACTTT
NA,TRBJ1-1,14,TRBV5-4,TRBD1,CASSVDRGNTEAFF,TGTGCCAGCAGCGTGGACAGGGGGAACACTGAAGCTTTCTTT
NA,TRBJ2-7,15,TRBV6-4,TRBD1,CAPGGLTGSSYEQYF,TGTGCCCCAGGGGGCTTGACCGGAAGCTCCTACGAGCAGTACTTC
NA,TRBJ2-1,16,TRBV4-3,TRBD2,CASSQDFSGGGNEQFF,TGCGCCAGCAGCCAAGACTTCAGCGGGGGGGGGAATGAGCAGTTCTTC
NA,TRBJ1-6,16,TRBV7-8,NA,CASSLGTGQGNSPLHF,TGTGCCAGCAGCTTAGGCACAGGGCAGGGGAATTCACCCCTCCACTTT
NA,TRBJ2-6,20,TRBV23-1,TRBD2,CASSHIRLLAGGLGANVLTF,TGCGCCAGCAGTCATATAAGATTACTAGCGGGGGGCCTTGGGGCCAACGTCCTGACTTTC
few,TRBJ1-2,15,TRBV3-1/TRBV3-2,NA,CASSQEAGGWDGYTF,TGTGCCAGCAGCCAAGAAGCGGGCGGCTGGGACGGCTACACCTTC